This TCR beta chain was obtained from a study of cytomegalovirus exposure and HLA in healthy donors. General observations from the study: Differences between HLA loci emerged in a later analysis of TCR association rates, with DRB1 most and HLA-C fewest. One variant, a missense change in DCLRE1C, was linked in a later analysis to TCR beta V- and J-gene trimming. Per a prior analysis, the majority of TCR beta V segments were productive roughly 90% or roughly 30% of the time. Most TCR sequences were rare, but some public TCRs occurred in many donors.

V lost 1 base to trimming and J lost 7 bases, with 17 bases between them. CDR3 length equals 17 residues. From germline, CDR1 is MGHRA and CDR2 YSYEKL. A few counts support this clone. The antigen remains undetermined. Amplification used 60 Vbeta primers and 13 Jbeta primers. Sequencing used immunoSEQ multiplex PCR; TCRdb keeps in-frame clones, though not all of them. Among 150,000 to 200,000 clones listed, approximately 80% were seen once. The V and J genes are TRBV4-1 and TRBJ1-6; no clear D gene. Sequencing input: PBMCs. The TCR was taken from a woman in her forties or fifties in good health and CMV-seronegative. CDR3 loop: CASSQASQFGGNSPLHF. The CDR3 bases are TGCGCCAGCAGCCAAGCGTCACAGTTCGGCGGGAATTCACCCCTCCACTTT.